The 19 T cell receptor beta chains in this list originate from one sample, sequenced in a study of blood T cell repertoires in COVID-19. Clones were sequenced by immunoSEQ multiplex PCR, and TCRdb holds only the in-frame ones, with some missing. The profile shows 130,000 to 150,000 clones, roughly 86% of them singletons. Sequencing was done on a sample of peripheral blood. These receptor sequences come from a woman aged 45-65 years with acute or convalescent COVID-19.

The chain carries TRBV9 and TRBJ2-5; D remains ambiguous. Germline CDR1 SGDLS, CDR2 YYNGEE. Deletions cut 0 bases from V and 0 bases from J, with 6 bases between. This CDR3 contains 14 residues. The CDR3 nucleotides are TGTGCCAGCAGCGTAGCACACAACCAAGAGACCCAGTACTTC. Its translation is CASSVAHNQETQYF.

The chain recombines TRBV7-9 with TRBJ1-1, with D unresolved. Deletions cut 3 bases from V and 1 base from J, with 9 bases between. CDR1 is SEHNR and CDR2 is FQNEAQ in the germline V gene (reference sequence). The CDR3 sequence is 14 residues long. CDR3 DNA: TGTGCCAGCAGCTTCCAACGGGAGAACACTGAAGCTTTCTTT. It encodes CASSFQRENTEAFF.

The chain joins TRBV12-3 or TRBV12-4 to TRBJ2-2; TRBD1 is a possible D gene (5 bases). CDR3 length equals 13 residues. V shed 2 bases and J shed 7 bases, with 8 bases lying between them. The CDR3: CASSLSGFGELFF. The DNA for the CDR3 is TGTGCCAGCAGTTTATCAGGGTTCGGGGAGCTGTTTTTT.

The CDR3 DNA reads TGTGCCAGCAGTTATCGGACTAGCGGGAACTCCTACAATGAGCAGTTCTTC. As protein: CASSYRTSGNSYNEQFF. This chain joins TRBV27 and TRBJ2-1; the match to TRBD2 covers 12 bases. Germline V gene data show CDR1 as MNHEY and CDR2 as SMNVEV (reference sequence). With V trimmed by 4 bases and J by 0 bases, 4 bases remained unmatched. This CDR3 spans 17 amino acids.

The chain links TRBV5-4 to TRBJ2-7; either TRBD1 or TRBD2 may fit D (5 bases each). Germline V gives CDR1 SGHNT, CDR2 YYREEE (reference sequence). V gave up 4 bases and J gave up 7 bases, with 18 bases separating them. The CDR3 spans 14 residues. The CDR3 DNA sequence: TGTGCCAGCAGCCTGGACTTTACAGGACGGGAGCAGTACTTC. This encodes CASSLDFTGREQYF.

This clone was seen a handful of times. V is TRBV7-9 and J is TRBJ1-2, with 7 bases fitting TRBD1. The trim removed 5 bases at V and 4 bases at J, leaving 10 bases unmatched. The CDR3 runs to 15 residues. Germline values: CDR1 SEHNR, CDR2 FQNEAQ (reference sequence). Here the CDR3 DNA reads TGTGCCAGCAGCCCAGCAGGGACAGAGAGCTATGGCTACACCTTC. Amino acids: CASSPAGTESYGYTF.

This chain connects TRBV6-5 to TRBJ1-5; 10 bases line up with TRBD1. This CDR3 has 15 amino acids. In germline, CDR1 is MNHEY, CDR2 SVGAGI. The junction had 8 bases not matched to a gene; V was cut back by 6 bases and J by 6 bases. In nucleotides, the CDR3 is TGTGCCAGCAGGCCGGGACAGGGGAGAAGTCAGCCCCAGCATTTT. Its translation is CASRPGQGRSQPQHF.

This clone has only one observation. The rearrangement uses TRBV20-1 and TRBJ2-7; D possibly corresponds to TRBD1 (5 bases). The V end was cut by 3 bases, the J end by 2 bases, with 14 bases between. Looked up from germline, CDR1 is DFQATT and CDR2 is SNEGSKA (reference sequence). The CDR3 loop spans 14 amino acids. For the CDR3, the DNA is TGCAGTGCTAGTGCCCGACAGCTCACCTACGAGCAGTACTTC. Translating gives CSASARQLTYEQYF.

Comments on this clone: An end of the junction differs from the germline gene, which may be a read error. V and J are TRBV5-1 and TRBJ2-7; 11 bases fit TRBD2. The CDR3 contains 16 residues. Per the germline V gene, CDR1 is SGHRS and CDR2 is YFSETQ. CDR3 sequence: CASSFLTSGTSSEQYF. The DNA for the CDR3 is TGCGCCAGCAGCTTCCTGACTAGCGGGACCTCCTCCGAGCAGTACTTC.

This clone was detected a few times. The chain links TRBV15 to TRBJ1-2; TRBD1 might be the D (6 bases). Germline V gene sequence: CDR1 LNHNV, CDR2 YYDKDF (reference sequence). Trimming stripped 3 bases from V and 7 bases from J, with 18 bases between. This CDR3 is 15 amino acids long. For the CDR3, the DNA is TGTGCCACCAGCAGGGCCGCCATCAGGGGATCTGGCTACACCTTC. Translating gives CATSRAAIRGSGYTF. The full variable domain, completed using reference TRBV15 and TRBJ1-2, is DAMVIQNPRYQVTQFGKPVTLSCSQTLNHNVMYWYQQKSSQAPKLLFHYYDKDFNNEADTPDNFQSRRPNTSFCFLDIRSPGLGDTAMYLCATSRAAIRGSGYTFGSGTRLTVV.

The chain employs TRBV14 and TRBJ2-5; possible D gene TRBD2, 5 bases. Between the trimmed V and J ends, which lost 5 bases and 2 bases, there was a span of 9 bases. Germline assignment: CDR1 SGHDN and CDR2 FVKESK. The CDR3 spans 13 residues. The chain's CDR3 is CASSFRGQETQYF. CDR3 DNA: TGTGCCAGCAGCTTCCGGGGTCAAGAGACCCAGTACTTC.

The genes are TRBV4-1 and TRBJ1-1; tentatively, D is TRBD1 (6 bases). V lost 4 bases and J lost 6, with 9 bases in between. CDR1 is MGHRA and CDR2 is YSYEKL in the germline V gene. CDR3 length: 12 amino acids. CDR3 sequence reads: CASSPTGSEAFF. In DNA, the CDR3 is TGCGCCAGCAGCCCGACAGGATCTGAAGCTTTCTTT.

The gene calls are TRBV7-3 and TRBJ2-3; 10 bases agree with TRBD2. The CDR3 loop spans 16 amino acids. Germline assignment: CDR1 SGHTA and CDR2 FQGTGA. Germline trimming cut 5 bases from V and 3 bases from J; bases unmatched to any gene: 8. DNA for the CDR3: TGTGCCAGCAGCCCCTCTAGCGGGAGAGGAACAGATACGCAGTATTTT. This codes for CASSPSSGRGTDTQYF. Based on the CDR3 plus reference TRBV7-3 and TRBJ2-3, the full variable domain is GAGVSQTPSNKVTEKGKYVELRCDPISGHTALYWYRQSLGQGPEFLIYFQGTGAADDSGLPNDRFFAVRPEGSVSTLKIQRTERGDSAVYLCASSPSSGRGTDTQYFGPGTRLTVL.

The chain combines TRBV5-1 with TRBJ2-1; D ambiguous. Trimming took 5 bases from V and 2 from J, leaving 11 bases between them. The CDR3 is 14 amino acids. Germline V gene sequence: CDR1 SGHRS, CDR2 YFSETQ. DNA of the CDR3: TGCGCCAGCAGTCCACAGCAGACCTACAATGAGCAGTTCTTC. This sequence encodes CASSPQQTYNEQFF.

The chain uses TRBV7-3 and TRBJ2-6; D unresolved. The germline V and J ends were trimmed by 5 bases and 1 base, with 3 bases remaining between them. Germline CDR1 and CDR2: SGHTA and FQGTGA. CDR3 size: 13 residues. The CDR3 region is CASSISGANVLTF. CDR3 sequence (DNA): TGTGCCAGCAGCATATCTGGGGCCAACGTCCTGACTTTC.

This rearrangement joins TRBV20-1 to TRBJ1-1; no definite D call. CDR1 is DFQATT, CDR2 SNEGSKA, per germline (reference sequence). This CDR3 is built from 10 residues. V lost 5 bases and J 8 bases, leaving 9 bases between the germline ends. DNA for the CDR3: TGCAGTGCTCGCCCGAGGGAAGCTTTCTTT. Translation gives CSARPREAFF.

The chain has TRBV9 and TRBJ2-1; TRBD2 agrees at 7 bases. The CDR3 runs 15 residues. Germline CDR1 reads SGDLS; CDR2 reads YYNGEE. V was pared by 0 bases and J by 2 bases, with 2 bases of the junction left unmatched. Written as DNA, the CDR3 is TGTGCCAGCAGCGTAGAGGGGACTACCTACAATGAGCAGTTCTTC. It yields the protein CASSVEGTTYNEQFF.

J is TRBJ1-5 and V is TRBV12-5, with D unresolved. CDR3 size: 16 residues. V was shortened by 5 bases and J by 2 bases, with 16 bases between the two germline ends. Germline values: CDR1 LGHNT, CDR2 FRNRAP. The CDR3 sequence is CASGPDVAGGNQPQHF. Here the CDR3 DNA reads TGTGCTAGTGGTCCCGACGTTGCGGGAGGCAATCAGCCCCAGCATTTT.

The chain employs TRBV5-8 and TRBJ2-1; D not resolved. Trimming took off 0 bases at V and 10 bases at J, with 5 bases between the two ends. Germline CDR1 is SGHTS and CDR2 is YDEGEE. The CDR3 is made up of 11 amino acids. The CDR3 coding sequence is TGTGCCAGCAGCTTGGCCAGGGAGCAGTTCTTC. Encoded protein: CASSLAREQFF. The full variable domain, rest sourced from reference TRBV5-8 and TRBJ2-1, is EAGVTQSPTHLIKTRGQQATLRCSPISGHTSVYWYQQALGLGLQFLLWYDEGEERNRGNFPPRFSGRQFPNYSSELNVNALELEDSALYLCASSLAREQFFGPGTRLTVL.